The source of this T cell receptor (beta chain) is a study of CD8 T cells in ankylosing spondylitis. 5'-RACE, quantitative and with molecular barcodes, yielded the TCR beta libraries. Each CDR3 protein is one row after TCRdb ran MiXCR on the 5' RACE reads. The data contain over 400,000 distinct CDR3 sequences, approximately 26% of them seen just once; the ten biggest clones take up about 0.9%. Study observations and caveats: Clones linked to the disease showed a CD8+ phenotype. They occurred at relatively low frequencies in peripheral blood. Typical of ankylosing spondylitis blood, it appeared, was a TCR beta motif of eight highly homologous variants.

In this sample, this clonotype turned up once. Its antigen remains unknown. A junction boundary mismatches the germline segment, possibly from a read error. This CDR3 has 13 amino acids. Germline V lookup: CDR1 SGHDT, CDR2 YYEEEE. The TCR comes from a male donor with ankylosing spondylitis. The gene calls are TRBV5-6 and TRBJ1-2, with TRBD1 as a possible D gene (6 bases). Sequenced sample: blood, either unsorted or a sorted T cell fraction (not recorded which). For the CDR3, the DNA is TGTGCCAGCAGCGTCGACAGGCTTAAGGGCTATACCTTC. Translating it yields CASSVDRLKGYTF.